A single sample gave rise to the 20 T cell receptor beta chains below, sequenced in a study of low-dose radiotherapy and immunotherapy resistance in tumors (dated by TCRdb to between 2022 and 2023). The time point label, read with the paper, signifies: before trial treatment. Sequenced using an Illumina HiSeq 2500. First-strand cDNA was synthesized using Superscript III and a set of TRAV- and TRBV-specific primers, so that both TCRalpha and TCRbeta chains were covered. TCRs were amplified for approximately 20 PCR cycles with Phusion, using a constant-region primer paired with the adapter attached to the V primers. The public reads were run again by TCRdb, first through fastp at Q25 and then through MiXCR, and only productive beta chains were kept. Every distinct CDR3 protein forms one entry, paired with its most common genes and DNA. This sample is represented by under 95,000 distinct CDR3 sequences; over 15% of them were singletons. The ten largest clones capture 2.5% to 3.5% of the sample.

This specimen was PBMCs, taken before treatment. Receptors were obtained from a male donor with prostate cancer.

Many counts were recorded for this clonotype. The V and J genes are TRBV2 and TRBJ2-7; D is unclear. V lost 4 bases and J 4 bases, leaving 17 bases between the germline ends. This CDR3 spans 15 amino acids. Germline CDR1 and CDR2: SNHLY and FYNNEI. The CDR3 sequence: CASSGIRGSPYEQYF. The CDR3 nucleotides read TGTGCCAGCAGTGGGATACGTGGCTCCCCATACGAGCAGTACTTC.

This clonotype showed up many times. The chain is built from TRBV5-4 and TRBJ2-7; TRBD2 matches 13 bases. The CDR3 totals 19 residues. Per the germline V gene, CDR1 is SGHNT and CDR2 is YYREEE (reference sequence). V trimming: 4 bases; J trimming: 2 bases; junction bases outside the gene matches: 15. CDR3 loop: CASSPAAGTSGAYAYEQYF. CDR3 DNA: TGTGCCAGCAGCCCGGCCGCCGGGACTAGCGGGGCCTATGCCTACGAGCAGTACTTC.

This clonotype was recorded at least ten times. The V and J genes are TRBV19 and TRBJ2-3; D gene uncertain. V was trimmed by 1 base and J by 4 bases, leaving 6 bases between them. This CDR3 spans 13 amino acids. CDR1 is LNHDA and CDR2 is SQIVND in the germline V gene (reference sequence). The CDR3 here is CASSIGSPDTQYF. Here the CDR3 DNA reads TGTGCCAGTAGTATAGGGTCCCCAGATACGCAGTATTTT.

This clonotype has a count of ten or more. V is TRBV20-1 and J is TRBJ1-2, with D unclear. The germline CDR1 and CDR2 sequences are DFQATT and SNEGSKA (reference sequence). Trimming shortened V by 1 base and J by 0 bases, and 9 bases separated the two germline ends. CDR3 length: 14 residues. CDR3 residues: CSARVRQTNYGYTF. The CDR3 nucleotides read TGCAGTGCTAGAGTTCGGCAGACTAACTATGGCTACACCTTC.

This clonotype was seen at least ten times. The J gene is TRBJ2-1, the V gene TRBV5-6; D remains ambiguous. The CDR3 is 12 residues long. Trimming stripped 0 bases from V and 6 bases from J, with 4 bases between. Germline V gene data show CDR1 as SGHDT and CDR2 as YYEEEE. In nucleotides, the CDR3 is TGTGCCAGCAGCTTGGAGCCCAATGAGCAGTTCTTC. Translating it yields CASSLEPNEQFF.

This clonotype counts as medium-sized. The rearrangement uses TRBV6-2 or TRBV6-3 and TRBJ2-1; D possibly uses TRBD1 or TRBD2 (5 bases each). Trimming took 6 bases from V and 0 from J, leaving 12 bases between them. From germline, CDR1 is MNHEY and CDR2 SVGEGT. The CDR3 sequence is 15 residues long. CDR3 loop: CASSTGADSYNEQFF. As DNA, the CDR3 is TGTGCCAGCAGCACCGGGGCAGACTCCTACAATGAGCAGTTCTTC.

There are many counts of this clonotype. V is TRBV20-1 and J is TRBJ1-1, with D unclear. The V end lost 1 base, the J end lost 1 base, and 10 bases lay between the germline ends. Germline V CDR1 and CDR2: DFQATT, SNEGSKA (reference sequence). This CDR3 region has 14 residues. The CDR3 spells CSARGIEGNTEAFF. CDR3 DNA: TGCAGTGCTAGAGGGATAGAAGGGAACACTGAAGCTTTCTTT.

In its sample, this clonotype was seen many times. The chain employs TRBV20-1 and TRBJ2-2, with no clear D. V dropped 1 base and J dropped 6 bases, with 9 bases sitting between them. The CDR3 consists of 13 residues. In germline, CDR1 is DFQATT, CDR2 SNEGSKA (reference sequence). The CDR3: CSARVLESGELFF. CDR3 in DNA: TGCAGTGCTAGAGTTTTGGAGTCCGGGGAGCTGTTTTTT.

The CDR3 nucleotides read TGTGCCAGCAGCCCCCGGGGCGCCCCGGTGGTCAGCACAGATACGCAGTATTTT. Protein: CASSPRGAPVVSTDTQYF. The rearrangement joins TRBV13 to TRBJ2-3; D tentatively fits TRBD1 or TRBD2 (5 bases each). This CDR3 is 18 amino acids long. Germline CDR1 PRHDT, CDR2 FYEKMQ (reference sequence). V lost 5 bases to trimming and J lost 0 bases, with 21 bases between them.

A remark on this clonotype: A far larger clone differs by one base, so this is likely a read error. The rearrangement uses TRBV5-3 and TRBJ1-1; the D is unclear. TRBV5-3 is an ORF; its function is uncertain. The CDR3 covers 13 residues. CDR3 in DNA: TGTGCCAGCAGCTTTGGGAGGAACACTGAAGCTTACTTT. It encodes CASSFGRNTEAYF.

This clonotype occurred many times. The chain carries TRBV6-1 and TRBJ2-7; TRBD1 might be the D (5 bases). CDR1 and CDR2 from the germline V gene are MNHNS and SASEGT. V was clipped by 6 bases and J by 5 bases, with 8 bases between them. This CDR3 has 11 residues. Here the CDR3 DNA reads TGTGCCAGCAGCCAGGGTGACGAGCAGTACTTC. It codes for CASSQGDEQYF.

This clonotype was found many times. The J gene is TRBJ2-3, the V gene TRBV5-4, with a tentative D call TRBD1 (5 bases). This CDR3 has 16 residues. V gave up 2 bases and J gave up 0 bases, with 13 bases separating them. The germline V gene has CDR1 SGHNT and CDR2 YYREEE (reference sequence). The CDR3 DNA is TGTGCCAGCAGCTTTCAAAGTCAGGGAAGCACAGATACGCAGTATTTT. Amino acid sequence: CASSFQSQGSTDTQYF.

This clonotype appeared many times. The CDR3 loop reads CASSLADSRDRGLSANTGELFF. CDR3 nucleotides: TGTGCCAGCAGCTTAGCAGACTCTAGGGACAGGGGATTATCCGCGAACACCGGGGAGCTGTTTTTT. The genes are TRBV13 and TRBJ2-2; 10 nucleotides agree with TRBD1. This CDR3 spans 22 amino acids. Looked up from germline, CDR1 is PRHDT and CDR2 is FYEKMQ (reference sequence). Germline trimming cut 1 base from V and 0 bases from J; bases unmatched to any gene: 17.

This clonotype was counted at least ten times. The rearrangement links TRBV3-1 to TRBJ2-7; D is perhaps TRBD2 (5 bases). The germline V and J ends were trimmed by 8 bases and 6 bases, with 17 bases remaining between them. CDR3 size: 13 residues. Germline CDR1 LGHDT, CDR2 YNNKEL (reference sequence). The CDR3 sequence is CASGADRRGEQYF. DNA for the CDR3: TGTGCCAGCGGAGCGGACCGGCGAGGCGAGCAGTACTTC.

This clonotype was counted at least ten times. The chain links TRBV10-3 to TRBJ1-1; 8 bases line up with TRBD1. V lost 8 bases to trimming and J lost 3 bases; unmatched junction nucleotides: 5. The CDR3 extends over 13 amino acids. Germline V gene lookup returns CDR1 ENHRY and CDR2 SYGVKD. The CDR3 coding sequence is TGTGCCATCTCGGACAGGGCGGACACTGAAGCTTTCTTT. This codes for CAISDRADTEAFF.

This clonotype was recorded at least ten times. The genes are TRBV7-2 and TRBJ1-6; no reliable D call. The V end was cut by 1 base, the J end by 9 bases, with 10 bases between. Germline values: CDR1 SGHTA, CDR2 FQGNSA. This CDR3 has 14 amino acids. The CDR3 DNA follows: TGTGCCAGCAGCTTAGAAGGGTTCGTTTCACCCCTCCACTTT. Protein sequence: CASSLEGFVSPLHF.

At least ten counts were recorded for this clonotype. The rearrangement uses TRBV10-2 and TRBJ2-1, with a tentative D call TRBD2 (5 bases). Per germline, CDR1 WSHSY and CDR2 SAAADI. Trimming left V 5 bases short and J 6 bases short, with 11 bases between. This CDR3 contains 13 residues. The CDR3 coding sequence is TGCGCCAGCAGTAACGGGGTCCCCAATGAGCAGTTCTTC. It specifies CASSNGVPNEQFF.

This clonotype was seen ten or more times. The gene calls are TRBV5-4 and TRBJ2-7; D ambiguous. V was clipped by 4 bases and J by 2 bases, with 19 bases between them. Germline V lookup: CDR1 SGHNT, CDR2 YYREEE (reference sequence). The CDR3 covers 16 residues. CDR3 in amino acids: CASSESREFGPYEQYF. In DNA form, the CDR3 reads TGTGCCAGCAGCGAATCCCGCGAATTCGGGCCCTACGAGCAGTACTTC.

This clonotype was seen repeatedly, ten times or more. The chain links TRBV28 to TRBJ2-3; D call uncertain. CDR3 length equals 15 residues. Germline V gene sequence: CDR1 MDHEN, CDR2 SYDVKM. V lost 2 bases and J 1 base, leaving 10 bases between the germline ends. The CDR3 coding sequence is TGTGCCAGCAGTTTAAATCCGGTTGGCACAGATACGCAGTATTTT. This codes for CASSLNPVGTDTQYF. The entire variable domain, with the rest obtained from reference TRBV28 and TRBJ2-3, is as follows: DVKVTQSSRYLVKRTGEKVFLECVQDMDHENMFWYRQDPGLGLRLIYFSYDVKMKEKGDIPEGYSVSREKKERFSLILESASTNQTSMYLCASSLNPVGTDTQYFGPGTRLTVL.

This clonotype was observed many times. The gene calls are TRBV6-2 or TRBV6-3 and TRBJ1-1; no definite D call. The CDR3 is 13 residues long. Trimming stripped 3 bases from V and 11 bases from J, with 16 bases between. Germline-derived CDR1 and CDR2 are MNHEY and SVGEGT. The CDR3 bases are TGTGCCAGCAGTTATGTTCGTACGGACCTGGCTTTCTTT. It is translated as CASSYVRTDLAFF.